The next 26 T cell receptor beta chains were all read from a single sample in a study of regulatory T cells in long-lasting Graves disease. Time point given: newly diagnosed GD, antithyroid drugs for less than 3 months. Preparation of the TCR library used RNA extracted from PBMCs. CDR3 regions were amplified by Arm-PCR using iRepertoire HTBI primers to build TCR beta libraries. TCRdb re-called the multiplex PCR reads with MiXCR, one entry per CDR3 protein. The sample includes 550,000 or so distinct CDR3 sequences, about 12% of them seen just once. The sample was also linked to a second study, of T cells in Graves' hyperthyroidism and ophthalmopathy.

This specimen consisted of peripheral blood mononuclear cells (PBMCs), obtained at new diagnosis, from a patient treated with antithyroid drugs. Receptor source: a woman aged 30 to 39 with Graves disease.

The V and J genes are TRBV7-8 and TRBJ2-1; TRBD2 is a possible D gene (6 bases). This CDR3 contains 15 residues. The germline gives CDR1 SGHVS, CDR2 FQNEAQ. The V end was cut by 2 bases, the J end by 4 bases, with 12 bases between. CDR3 coding DNA: TGTGCCAGCAGCTTACAGCGGGCACAATACAATGAGCAGTTCTTC. Encoded protein: CASSLQRAQYNEQFF. Full variable domain (remainder filled in from reference TRBV7-8 and TRBJ2-1): GAGVSQSPRYKVAKRGQDVALRCDPISGHVSLFWYQQALGQGPEFLTYFQNEAQLDKSGLPSDRFFAERPEGSVSTLKIQRTQQEDSAVYLCASSLQRAQYNEQFFGPGTRLTVL.

This clonotype came up many times. The chain carries TRBV6-1 and TRBJ1-1; TRBD1 is a possible D gene (5 bases). The CDR3 is made up of 13 amino acids. Germline values: CDR1 MNHNS, CDR2 SASEGT. V lost 4 bases, J lost 6 bases, and 12 bases lay in between. As DNA, the CDR3 is TGTGCCAGCAGTGGCTGGGGGTCGGCTGAAGCTTTCTTT. As protein: CASSGWGSAEAFF.

In this sample, this clonotype turned up a few times. Because it lacks the conserved phenylalanine or tryptophan at the end, this CDR3 is likely a read error. The rearrangement links TRBV6-9 to TRBJ1-2; the D gene is possibly TRBD1 (6 bases). There are 17 residues in the CDR3. V dropped 3 bases and J dropped 6 bases, with 23 bases sitting between them. CDR1 is MNHGY, CDR2 SVAAGI, per germline. The CDR3 protein is CASSYSRAGALGNGYTL. The CDR3 nucleotides read TGTGCCAGCAGTTACTCCCGGGCAGGGGCCTTGGGGAATGGCTACACCCTC.

This clonotype was observed at least ten times. The gene calls are TRBV11-1 and TRBJ2-7, with 7 bases fitting TRBD1. Germline V lookup: CDR1 SGHAT, CDR2 FQDESV (reference sequence). The CDR3 is 14 amino acids. V lost 5 bases, J lost 4 bases, and 8 bases stayed unmatched. The CDR3, as DNA: TGTGCCAGCAGCAACGACAGGGTTGAGTACGAGCAGTACTTC. Translating gives CASSNDRVEYEQYF.

The chain combines TRBV5-5 with TRBJ2-7; D uncertain. V gave up 1 base and J gave up 2 bases, with 10 bases separating them. CDR3 size: 14 residues. Germline CDR1 and CDR2: SGHKS and YYEKEE (reference sequence). CDR3 in amino acids: CASSLSWVTYEQYF. CDR3 sequence (DNA): TGTGCCAGCAGCTTGTCTTGGGTTACCTACGAGCAGTACTTC.

This clonotype was seen ten or more times. This CDR3 reads CASSLGDAYGYTF. The CDR3 bases are TGTGCCAGCAGCTTAGGGGACGCCTATGGCTACACCTTC. This rearrangement joins TRBV7-9 to TRBJ1-2; the D gene is possibly TRBD1 (5 bases). Germline V gives CDR1 SEHNR, CDR2 FQNEAQ (reference sequence). This CDR3 comprises 13 residues. Trimming left V 1 base short and J 4 bases short, with 7 bases between.

V gene TRBV19 combines with J gene TRBJ2-2; 8 positions match TRBD1. Germline-derived CDR1 and CDR2 are LNHDA and SQIVND (reference sequence). The ends lost 5 bases at V and 5 bases at J; junction bases unmatched: 13. The CDR3 has 17 residues. CDR3: CASSPRTGPGKTGELFF. The DNA for the CDR3 is TGTGCCAGTAGTCCCCGGACAGGGCCTGGTAAAACCGGGGAGCTGTTTTTT.

At least ten counts were recorded for this clonotype. This chain connects TRBV20-1 to TRBJ2-3; D gene unclear. Germline V CDR1 and CDR2: DFQATT, SNEGSKA (reference sequence). CDR3 size: 12 residues. With 6 bases removed from V and 3 bases from J, the gap between germline ends came to 10 bases. The CDR3 DNA sequence: TGCAGTGCCACCGACGAAACAGATACGCAGTATTTT. Translating gives CSATDETDTQYF.

For this clonotype: A read error is possible here, since a much larger clone lies one base away. The rearrangement links TRBV27 to TRBJ2-1; D assignment may be TRBD1 or TRBD2 (5 bases each). CDR1 is MNHEY, CDR2 SMNVEV, per germline (reference sequence). This CDR3 has 14 residues. Trimming took off 6 bases at V and 12 bases at J, with 21 bases between the two ends. CDR3 coding DNA: TGTGCCAGCAGCTTTTTAGGGGCGGGTGATGGGCAGTTCTTC. This codes for CASSFLGAGDGQFF.

This clonotype was seen at least ten times. This sequence joins TRBV6-2 or TRBV6-3 and TRBJ2-5; no clear D gene. Germline V gene sequence: CDR1 MNHEY, CDR2 SVGEGT. CDR3 size: 14 residues. Trimming removed 5 bases from V and 3 bases from J, with 13 bases in between. The CDR3 DNA reads TGTGCCAGCAGTAAACTCAACACGGAAGAGACCCAGTACTTC. It codes for CASSKLNTEETQYF.

The J gene is TRBJ2-1, the V gene TRBV28; D is perhaps TRBD2 (6 bases). Germline V gives CDR1 MDHEN, CDR2 SYDVKM. Trimming removed 6 bases from V and 0 bases from J, with 27 bases in between. The CDR3 runs to 20 residues. The CDR3 protein is CASSLGDLGGPSSSYNEQFF. The DNA for the CDR3 is TGTGCCAGCAGCCTCGGCGACCTGGGGGGTCCCTCGAGCTCCTACAATGAGCAGTTCTTC.

There are many counts of this clonotype. The J gene is TRBJ1-6, the V gene TRBV30, with 7 bases aligning to TRBD1. The germline V gene encodes CDR1 GTSNPN and CDR2 SVGIG (reference sequence). J gave up 10 bases and V 3 bases, and 3 bases lay outside the gene matches. The CDR3 covers 12 residues. The CDR3 DNA sequence: TGTGCCTGGAGGACAGGGTTCTCACCCCTCCACTTT. It specifies CAWRTGFSPLHF.

The CDR3 sequence is CASSQGPKLGDEQYF. The CDR3 DNA sequence: TGTGCCAGCAGCCAAGGACCAAAACTCGGGGACGAGCAGTACTTC. V gene TRBV7-8 combines with J gene TRBJ2-7, with a possible D match to TRBD2 (5 bases). CDR1 is SGHVS and CDR2 is FQNEAQ in the germline V gene. This CDR3 region has 15 residues. V gave up 5 bases and J gave up 5 bases, with 19 bases separating them.

In this sample, this clonotype turned up many times. The chain couples TRBV6-8 to TRBJ2-7, with D hard to call. From germline, CDR1 is MNHGY and CDR2 SAAAGT. The V end lost 8 bases, the J end lost 2 bases, and 4 bases lay between the germline ends. This CDR3 is 10 amino acids long. The CDR3 region has the DNA TGTGCCAGCGACCCCTACGAGCAGTACTTC. It codes for CASDPYEQYF.

This clonotype was counted between two and nine times. With a much larger clone just one base away, this may be a read error. This chain links TRBV12-3 or TRBV12-4 with TRBJ1-1; D may be TRBD1 (5 bases). The germline V and J ends were trimmed by 6 bases and 4 bases, with 12 bases remaining between them. There are 13 residues in the CDR3. This chain's CDR3 is CASSHWGSTEAFF. As DNA, the CDR3 is TGTGCCAGCAGCCACTGGGGGAGCACTGAAGCTTTCTTT.

This clonotype was counted many times. The chain combines TRBV5-1 with TRBJ2-5; 9 bases line up with TRBD1. The CDR3 runs 15 residues. Trimming cost V 1 base and J 4 bases; bases outside gene matches: 5. Germline CDR1 is SGHRS and CDR2 is YFSETQ. The CDR3 nucleotides are TGCGCCAGCAGCTTGCTGGGACAGGGACGAGAGACCCAGTACTTC. Residues: CASSLLGQGRETQYF.

This clonotype was seen at least ten times. The V gene is TRBV28, the J gene TRBJ2-7; D may correspond to TRBD1 or TRBD2 (5 bases each). Germline CDR1 MDHEN, CDR2 SYDVKM. The CDR3 loop spans 14 amino acids. V was shortened by 1 base and J by 6 bases, with 13 bases between the two germline ends. CDR3 sequence: CASSLFGGSGEQYF. As DNA, the CDR3 is TGTGCCAGCAGTTTATTTGGGGGAAGCGGCGAGCAGTACTTC.

This clonotype was recorded at least ten times. V and J are TRBV5-6 and TRBJ2-4, with 9 positions matching TRBD1. Trimming removed 1 base from V and 6 bases from J; junction bases left unmatched: 5. CDR3 length: 15 residues. CDR1 SGHDT and CDR2 YYEEEE come from the germline V gene. CDR3: CASSLRGTGRNIQYF. The CDR3 region has the DNA TGTGCCAGCAGCTTGCGCGGGACAGGGCGAAACATTCAGTACTTC.

Ten or more counts support this clonotype. The V and J genes are TRBV5-1 and TRBJ2-1; no clear D gene. Germline V gene sequence: CDR1 SGHRS, CDR2 YFSETQ. Trimming took off 0 bases at V and 7 bases at J, with 11 bases between the two ends. The CDR3 sequence is 14 residues long. The CDR3 coding sequence is TGCGCCAGCAGCTTGGTGTGGGCGCAGAATGAGCAGTTCTTC. This codes for CASSLVWAQNEQFF.

The sample holds many counts of this clonotype. V is TRBV29-1 and J is TRBJ1-2; a possible D gene is TRBD1 (5 bases). Trimming left V 0 bases short and J 8 bases short, with 13 bases between. The CDR3 length is 13 residues. In germline, CDR1 is SQVTM, CDR2 ANQGSEA. The CDR3 DNA is TGCAGCGTTGAAGATGGGCAGGGTCCGGGCTACACCTTC. Protein: CSVEDGQGPGYTF.

Many counts were recorded for this clonotype. V and J are TRBV4-1 and TRBJ2-7, with 9 bases lining up with TRBD1. The V gene's germline CDR1 is MGHRA and CDR2 YSYEKL. V shed 1 base, J shed 4 bases, and the junction held 5 bases outside the gene matches. CDR3 length equals 15 residues. The CDR3 loop reads CASSQVDRGGYEQYF. CDR3 bases: TGCGCCAGCAGCCAAGTCGACAGGGGGGGATACGAGCAGTACTTC.

This clonotype showed up many times. The chain has TRBV28 and TRBJ2-2; D may be TRBD1 or TRBD2 (6 bases each). The CDR3 covers 13 residues. Germline CDR1 reads MDHEN; CDR2 reads SYDVKM. V was clipped by 5 bases and J by 5 bases, with 9 bases between them. The CDR3 nucleotides are TGTGCCAGCAGTAGGAGGGGGACCGGGGAGCTGTTTTTT. Amino acids: CASSRRGTGELFF.

Note on this clonotype: The junction departs from germline at one end; a sequencing error may be responsible. The V gene is TRBV19, the J gene TRBJ2-1; 7 bases match TRBD2. CDR3 length equals 15 residues. CDR1 and CDR2 (germline): LNHDA, SQIVND (reference sequence). This chain's CDR3 is CASRNSGRSYSEQFF. CDR3 nucleotide sequence: TGTGCCAGTAGGAATAGCGGGCGTTCCTACAGTGAGCAGTTCTTC.

This clonotype turned up a few times. V is TRBV6-2 or TRBV6-3 and J is TRBJ2-2, with 7 bases fitting TRBD2. CDR3 length equals 16 residues. The germline CDR1 and CDR2 sequences are MNHEY and SVGEGT. V was clipped by 6 bases and J by 5 bases; unmatched bases: 12. The CDR3 loop reads CASSRVRDYKTGELFF. The CDR3 nucleotides are TGTGCCAGCAGCCGTGTCCGGGACTATAAGACCGGGGAGCTGTTTTTT.

In this sample, this clonotype turned up a few times. The chain uses TRBV19 and TRBJ2-1; the D gene is possibly TRBD2 (5 bases). From germline, CDR1 is LNHDA and CDR2 SQIVND (reference sequence). Trimming took 9 bases from V and 0 from J, leaving 21 bases between them. The CDR3 has 17 amino acids. CDR3 sequence: CASQRQPGMSSYNEQFF. The DNA of the CDR3 is TGTGCCAGCCAACGCCAACCGGGGATGAGCTCCTACAATGAGCAGTTCTTC.

This clonotype showed up just a few times. One end of the junction is discordant with germline, which a read error may explain. The gene calls are TRBV20-1 and TRBJ2-1; 7 bases map to TRBD2. Germline-derived CDR1 and CDR2 are DFQATT and SNEGSKA (reference sequence). CDR3 length: 15 residues. The CDR3 protein is CSARGSSGFYNKQFF. For the CDR3, the DNA is TGCAGTGCTAGAGGATCTAGCGGATTCTACAATAAGCAGTTCTTC.